The rows below give T cell receptor beta chains drawn from one sample of a study of blood T cell repertoires in COVID-19. Some clones are missing from TCRdb's copy, which holds only in-frame ones; the method was immunoSEQ multiplex PCR. The sample lists fewer than 150,000 clones; 65% to 80% were seen once. Sequencing was carried out using peripheral blood. The receptor source for this set is a man between 65 and 79 years old with acute or convalescent COVID-19. Each CDR3 is given with its conserved first and last residue. A D gene is named only where the DNA matches it firmly. The size of a clone is reported for some rows only, either as once, few or many, or as a class for expanded clones.

D gene	J gene	V gene	clone size	CDR3 protein	CDR3 DNA
NA	TRBJ2-2	TRBV28	few	CASSLYPTGNTGELFF	TGTGCCAGCAGTTTATACCCGACGGGGAACACCGGGGAGCTGTTTTTT
NA	TRBJ1-3	TRBV5-5	NA	CASSLPGSGNTIYF	TGTGCCAGCAGCTTGCCCGGGTCGGGAAACACCATATATTTT
TRBD1	TRBJ1-1	TRBV28	NA	CASSGTGDPVNTEAFF	TGTGCCAGCAGTGGAACAGGGGACCCCGTGAACACTGAAGCTTTCTTT
TRBD1	TRBJ1-1	TRBV9	NA	CASSFGQGGTEAFF	TGTGCCAGCAGCTTCGGACAGGGGGGCACTGAAGCTTTCTTT
TRBD1	TRBJ1-1	TRBV19	NA	CASSIPGQGVNTEAFF	TGTGCCAGTAGTATCCCCGGACAGGGTGTGAACACTGAAGCTTTCTTT
TRBD2	TRBJ2-7	TRBV5-1	few	CASSSGLAGGYEQYF	TGCGCCAGCAGCTCTGGACTAGCGGGGGGGTACGAGCAGTACTTC
NA	TRBJ2-1	TRBV11-2	NA	CASSLGGTSSSYNEQFF	TGTGCCAGCAGCTTAGGGGGGACTTCGAGCTCCTACAATGAGCAGTTCTTC
NA	TRBJ1-5	TRBV19	NA	CASSIVSYQPQHF	TGTGCCAGTAGTATAGTGTCGTATCAGCCCCAGCATTTT
TRBD2	TRBJ2-3	TRBV11-3	NA	CASSPGAGGLTDTQYF	TGTGCCAGCAGCCCTGGGGCGGGGGGCCTCACAGATACGCAGTATTTT
TRBD1	TRBJ1-4	TRBV29-1	NA	CSVDAGGKNEKLFF	TGCAGCGTCGATGCAGGGGGGAAAAATGAAAAACTGTTTTTT
TRBD1	TRBJ1-5	TRBV18	once	CASSPGTGDNQPQHF	TGTGCCAGCTCACCAGGGACAGGGGATAATCAGCCCCAGCATTTT
NA	TRBJ2-3	TRBV9	NA	CASSRQSTVPDTQYF	TGTGCCAGCAGCCGACAAAGTACAGTGCCAGATACGCAGTATTTT
TRBD2	TRBJ2-1	TRBV27	NA	CASSLYPGLAFEQFF	TGTGCCAGCAGTTTATATCCCGGACTAGCGTTTGAGCAGTTCTTC
TRBD2	TRBJ2-1	TRBV6-6	NA	CASSYGRERWDEQFF	TGTGCCAGCAGTTACGGGCGGGAGAGGTGGGATGAGCAGTTCTTC
TRBD1	TRBJ1-2	TRBV4-1	NA	CASSQAATGGYGYTF	TGCGCCAGCAGCCAAGCCGCCACAGGGGGTTATGGCTACACCTTC
TRBD1	TRBJ1-1	TRBV19	NA	CASSIGDNTGDTEAFF	TGTGCCAGTAGTATAGGAGACAACACAGGGGACACTGAAGCTTTCTTT
NA	TRBJ1-2	TRBV18	NA	CASSPRTDLNYGYTF	TGTGCCAGCTCACCGCGGACAGATCTTAACTATGGCTACACCTTC
NA	TRBJ1-5	TRBV30	NA	CAWDTEEDQPQHF	TGTGCCTGGGACACAGAGGAGGATCAGCCCCAGCATTTT
TRBD2	TRBJ2-2	TRBV19	NA	CASSSPGGARAGELFF	TGTGCCAGTAGTTCTCCCGGGGGGGCAAGGGCCGGGGAGCTGTTTTTT
TRBD2	TRBJ2-1	TRBV7-6	NA	CASSLESGSPGEQFF	TGTGCCAGCAGCTTAGAGAGCGGGAGTCCTGGTGAGCAGTTCTTC
TRBD2	TRBJ2-7	TRBV6-5	NA	CASSPVAGLEQYF	TGTGCCAGCAGTCCAGTAGCGGGACTCGAGCAGTACTTC
TRBD1	TRBJ1-3	TRBV10-3	NA	CAIIVTGTGGNTIYF	TGTGCCATCATTGTGACAGGGACGGGAGGAAACACCATATATTTT
NA	TRBJ1-1	TRBV12-3/TRBV12-4	NA	CASSLYRTEAFF	TGTGCCAGCAGCCTTTATCGCACTGAAGCTTTCTTT